The 26 T cell receptor beta chains in this list originate from one sample, sequenced in a study of control samples from healthy donors and cancer patients. Clones were sequenced by immunoSEQ multiplex PCR, and TCRdb holds only the in-frame ones, with some missing. The sample includes about 98,000 clones, almost 85% of them seen just once. Sequenced: blood. These receptors originate from a man between 60 and 70 years old in good health.

The V and J genes are TRBV28 and TRBJ2-4, with 7 bases fitting TRBD1. CDR3 length: 14 residues. Germline assignment: CDR1 MDHEN and CDR2 SYDVKM. V was pared by 3 bases and J by 7 bases, with 6 bases of the junction left unmatched. The CDR3 DNA follows: TGTGCCAGCAGTTTCTGGCAGGGGGAGAACATTCAGTACTTC. Translating gives CASSFWQGENIQYF.

J is TRBJ2-3 and V is TRBV5-1; 7 nucleotides agree with TRBD1. The CDR3 consists of 15 residues. With 6 bases clipped from V and 1 base from J, the junction kept 8 bases outside the gene matches. In germline, CDR1 is SGHRS, CDR2 YFSETQ. The CDR3 DNA reads TGCGCCAGCAACCTAGACAGGGTGGGCACAGATACGCAGTATTTT. Its translation is CASNLDRVGTDTQYF.

V is TRBV3-1 (or the pseudogene TRBV3-2) and J is TRBJ1-3; D unclear. The CDR3 extends over 15 amino acids. Germline values: CDR1 LGHDT, CDR2 YNNKEL (reference sequence). V lost 5 bases to trimming and J lost 0 bases, with 11 bases between them. The CDR3 nucleotides read TGTGCCAGCAGCGCTACATCAAGCTCTGGAAACACCATATATTTT. Translated: CASSATSSSGNTIYF.

The rearrangement links TRBV24-1 to TRBJ2-5; tentatively, D is TRBD1 or TRBD2 (6 bases each). The CDR3 covers 15 residues. Trimming cost V 7 bases and J 2 bases, with 16 bases left between them. Per germline, CDR1 KGHDR and CDR2 SFDVKD. In nucleotides, the CDR3 is TGTGCCACCAGCGACAGGAGGGCAGGTCAAGAGACCCAGTACTTC. Its protein is CATSDRRAGQETQYF.

The V call is TRBV2, the J call TRBJ1-5; D is perhaps TRBD1 (5 bases). The CDR3 totals 14 residues. With 3 bases removed from V and 5 bases from J, the gap between germline ends came to 11 bases. The germline V gene encodes CDR1 SNHLY and CDR2 FYNNEI. Written as DNA, the CDR3 is TGTGCCAGCAGTGACAGGGACCGCCATCAGCCCCAGCATTTT. Translation gives CASSDRDRHQPQHF.

The rearrangement uses TRBV7-8 and TRBJ1-1, with D tentatively TRBD1 (5 bases). This CDR3 has 20 amino acids. Germline V gives CDR1 SGHVS, CDR2 FQNEAQ. V was trimmed by 4 bases and J by 1 base, leaving 28 bases between them. This chain's CDR3 is CASSSRPKISDSLANTEAFF. The CDR3 coding sequence is TGTGCCAGCAGCTCCCGGCCAAAAATAAGTGACAGCTTAGCGAACACTGAAGCTTTCTTT.

The chain links TRBV2 to TRBJ1-5; 9 bases fit TRBD1. The CDR3 runs to 14 residues. From germline, CDR1 is SNHLY and CDR2 FYNNEI. The trim removed 10 bases at V and 3 bases at J, leaving 7 bases unmatched. The CDR3 loop is CATGRTGDNQPQHF. CDR3 DNA: TGTGCCACCGGAAGGACAGGGGACAATCAGCCCCAGCATTTT.

The CDR3 nucleotides are TGTGCCAGCAGCGCAAACCCCGGGGCCGGCAAGACCCAGTACTTC. This translates into CASSANPGAGKTQYF. J is TRBJ2-5 and V is TRBV7-2, with D perhaps TRBD1 or TRBD2 (5 bases each). Germline lookup yields CDR1 SGHTA and CDR2 FQGNSA. Trimming took off 5 bases at V and 6 bases at J, with 19 bases between the two ends. The CDR3 is 15 residues long.

In DNA form, the CDR3 reads TGTGCCAGCAGTCCAGGGAAACTATTACAAGAGACCCAGTACTTC. Protein sequence: CASSPGKLLQETQYF. The V and J genes are TRBV5-8 and TRBJ2-5; a possible D gene is TRBD1 (5 bases). Germline V lookup: CDR1 SGHTS, CDR2 YDEGEE. The CDR3 contains 15 residues. V lost 5 bases and J 2 bases, leaving 16 bases between the germline ends.

The CDR3 spells CASSTTGGNSPLHF. The CDR3 nucleotides read TGTGCCAGTAGTACCACAGGGGGTAATTCACCCCTCCACTTT. The chain couples TRBV19 to TRBJ1-6, with TRBD1 identical over 8 bases. Germline V gene lookup returns CDR1 LNHDA and CDR2 SQIVND (reference sequence). The trim removed 4 bases at V and 6 bases at J, leaving 2 bases unmatched. The CDR3 sequence is 14 residues long.

Of note for this clone: This CDR3 is also generated by other DNA sequences in the sample. The chain links TRBV7-8 to TRBJ2-5; the D gene could be TRBD1 or TRBD2 (5 bases each). V lost 5 bases and J 2 bases, leaving 12 bases between the germline ends. Germline loops: CDR1 SGHVS, CDR2 FQNEAQ. The CDR3 is 14 residues long. In nucleotides, the CDR3 is TGTGCCAGCAGCCCGTCCGAGGGGCAAGAGACCCAGTACTTC. This translates into CASSPSEGQETQYF.

V gene TRBV2 combines with J gene TRBJ1-2, with D possibly TRBD1 on 6 matching bases. CDR1 and CDR2 from the germline V gene are SNHLY and FYNNEI. Trimming stripped 4 bases from V and 8 bases from J, with 17 bases between. The CDR3 has 14 residues. The CDR3 region is CASSGTTGKGGYTF. CDR3 DNA sequence: TGTGCCAGCAGTGGGACTACAGGGAAAGGCGGCTACACCTTC.

The rearrangement joins TRBV5-5 to TRBJ2-2; TRBD2 is a possible D gene (7 bases). CDR3 length: 16 amino acids. Germline assignment: CDR1 SGHKS and CDR2 YYEKEE (reference sequence). Trimming removed 4 bases from V and 7 bases from J, with 20 bases in between. CDR3 sequence: CASSHPLGGGGGELFF. The CDR3 DNA reads TGTGCCAGCAGCCACCCTCTGGGGGGCGGGGGCGGGGAGCTGTTTTTT.

The rearrangement uses TRBV24-1 and TRBJ2-1, with 8 nucleotides matching TRBD1. With V trimmed by 6 bases and J by 9 bases, 9 bases remained unmatched. The germline V gene encodes CDR1 KGHDR and CDR2 SFDVKD. The CDR3 is 14 residues long. The CDR3 DNA sequence: TGTGCCACCAGTTCCCTGGACAGGGCCGGTGAGCAGTTCTTC. Translation: CATSSLDRAGEQFF.

The CDR3 bases are TGTGCCTGGAGTCCCCCCCGTGGGTTGGGCGACGAGCAGTACTTC. The encoded protein is CAWSPPRGLGDEQYF. The chain carries TRBV30 and TRBJ2-7; no clear D gene. V was clipped by 2 bases and J by 5 bases, with 19 bases between them. The CDR3 is 15 residues long. Germline values: CDR1 GTSNPN, CDR2 SVGIG (reference sequence).

The V gene is TRBV6-5, the J gene TRBJ2-5, with D uncertain. Germline V CDR1 and CDR2: MNHEY, SVGAGI. V was shortened by 2 bases and J by 1 base, with 14 bases between the two germline ends. This CDR3 spans 16 amino acids. The CDR3, as DNA: TGTGCCAGCAGTTACCGTAAGGGTGGTACCCAAGAGACCCAGTACTTC. It translates to CASSYRKGGTQETQYF.

The chain is built from TRBV7-9 and TRBJ1-1; D possibly corresponds to TRBD1 (5 bases). CDR1 and CDR2 (germline): SEHNR, FQNEAQ (reference sequence). V lost 3 bases, J lost 1 base, and 12 bases lay in between. The length of the CDR3 is 15 residues. In nucleotides, the CDR3 is TGTGCCAGCAGCTTCGGAGGGAGGGGGAACACTGAAGCTTTCTTT. Its translation is CASSFGGRGNTEAFF.

V usage is TRBV9 and J usage is TRBJ1-1; a weak D match, TRBD1 (6 bases). CDR3 size: 13 residues. The germline V gene has CDR1 SGDLS and CDR2 YYNGEE. V lost 6 bases and J 0 bases, leaving 9 bases between the germline ends. CDR3 bases: TGTGCCAGCACACAGGGTATGAACACTGAAGCTTTCTTT. It yields the protein CASTQGMNTEAFF.

The chain joins TRBV10-3 to TRBJ2-1; D not resolved. The V and J ends lost 6 bases and 0 bases respectively, with 15 bases between them. Germline assignment: CDR1 ENHRY and CDR2 SYGVKD. There are 16 residues in the CDR3. The CDR3 DNA reads TGTGCCATCAGCGTACAAGTCGTGAGCTCCTACAATGAGCAGTTCTTC. Its translation is CAISVQVVSSYNEQFF.

The V call is TRBV25-1, the J call TRBJ2-1, with 8 bases lining up with TRBD2. CDR3 length: 13 amino acids. Germline V gives CDR1 MGHDK, CDR2 SYGVNS. V lost 5 bases to trimming and J lost 7 bases; unmatched junction nucleotides: 4. This chain's CDR3 is CASSSGGGNEQFF. As DNA, the CDR3 is TGTGCCAGCAGTTCCGGCGGGGGGAATGAGCAGTTCTTC.

The genes are TRBV7-3 and TRBJ2-3; perhaps TRBD2 as D (6 bases). The germline V gene has CDR1 SGHTA and CDR2 FQGTGA. Trimming shortened V by 4 bases and J by 5 bases, and 13 bases separated the two germline ends. This CDR3 is 14 amino acids long. CDR3 in amino acids: CASSSGTGGDTQYF. Here the CDR3 DNA reads TGTGCCAGCAGCTCCGGGACTGGTGGAGATACGCAGTATTTT.

J is TRBJ2-1 and V is TRBV5-4; D perhaps matches TRBD2 (5 bases). The germline V and J ends were trimmed by 2 bases and 7 bases, with 7 bases remaining between them. The CDR3 sequence is 12 residues long. From germline, CDR1 is SGHNT and CDR2 YYREEE (reference sequence). The CDR3 nucleotides are TGTGCCAGCAGCTTCGGCGGGAATGAGCAGTTCTTC. Translating gives CASSFGGNEQFF.

This sequence joins TRBV4-1 and TRBJ2-1; the match to TRBD2 covers 13 bases. The V gene's germline CDR1 is MGHRA and CDR2 YSYEKL. Trimming removed 1 base from V and 0 bases from J; junction bases left unmatched: 6. The CDR3 has 19 residues. The CDR3 sequence: CASSQGLAGGWSSYNEQFF. Written as DNA, the CDR3 is TGCGCCAGCAGCCAAGGACTAGCGGGGGGATGGAGCTCCTACAATGAGCAGTTCTTC.

This clone has a single count. The chain combines TRBV6-5 with TRBJ2-7, with 7 positions matching TRBD2. Germline loops: CDR1 MNHEY, CDR2 SVGAGI. J lost 7 bases, V lost 0 bases, and 3 bases had no gene match. The CDR3 extends over 13 amino acids. CDR3 amino acids: CASSYSNGREQYF. In DNA, the CDR3 is TGTGCCAGCAGTTACTCGAACGGGAGGGAGCAGTACTTC.

A word on this clone: Other DNA sequences in the sample encode the same CDR3. The rearrangement links TRBV6-4 to TRBJ2-3, with TRBD2 matching over 7 bases. Germline V gives CDR1 MRHNA, CDR2 SNTAGT. The trim removed 2 bases at V and 3 bases at J, leaving 5 bases unmatched. The CDR3 loop spans 15 amino acids. CDR3 nucleotides: TGTGCCAGCAGTGACGAGGGAGGGTCTACAGATACGCAGTATTTT. Residues: CASSDEGGSTDTQYF.

The gene calls are TRBV27 and TRBJ1-2; perhaps TRBD1 as D (5 bases). The V gene's germline CDR1 is MNHEY and CDR2 SMNVEV (reference sequence). The ends were cut back, 5 bases at V and 8 bases at J, with 12 bases in the middle. The CDR3 runs 12 residues. The CDR3 region has the DNA TGTGCCAGCAGTCCGGGGACTCGCGGCTACACCTTC. Translating it yields CASSPGTRGYTF.